A single T cell receptor beta chain is shown here with its context. Its cognate antigen is unknown. A second PCR of roughly 6 to 12 cycles used a sample-barcoded 5' primer and a J-beta primer mix. Sequencing of every sample gave 3 million or more CDR3-containing paired-end reads. Using its own MiXCR run on the 5' RACE reads, TCRdb lists one record per CDR3 protein. Among roughly 800,000 distinct CDR3 sequences listed, roughly 60% were seen once. The data derive from a study of blood T cells in healthy people across ages. Findings and limits, study-wide: It was held that the diversity estimates obtained from one million T cells were underestimates. It was not known whether donors were CMV positive (a possible confounder of expanded clonotype changes).

Donation came from healthy Caucasian individuals in Russia who were aged roughly 6 to 95. The germline CDR1 and CDR2 sequences are SGHAT and FQNNGV. Trimming took off 8 bases at V and 3 bases at J, with 14 bases between the two ends. The length of the CDR3 is 13 residues. Sequences were obtained from blood. This chain joins TRBV11-2 and TRBJ2-7; perhaps TRBD2 as D (5 bases). The clonotype comes from a man aged 30 to 39 in good health. The CDR3 is CASSAGSGYEQYF. The CDR3 DNA sequence: TGTGCCAGCTCGGCCGGAAGCGGCTACGAGCAGTACTTC.